The next 19 T cell receptor beta chains were all read from a single sample in a study of cytomegalovirus exposure and HLA in healthy donors. A multiplex PCR was run with 60 Vbeta primers and 13 Jbeta primers. This table comes from immunoSEQ multiplex PCR, and its TCRdb copy is limited to in-frame clones, with some not included. The sample gives 100,000 or so clones, around 83% of which show up once; about 3.8% is in the top ten. The sample was PBMCs. The receptors derive from a man under 40 in good health and CMV-seronegative.

The chain links TRBV11-2 to TRBJ2-4; D gene uncertain. The CDR3 loop spans 16 amino acids. Trimming removed 1 base from V and 0 bases from J, with 10 bases in between. Germline loops: CDR1 SGHAT, CDR2 FQNNGV. The CDR3 is CASSLGHSIAKNIQYF. CDR3 in DNA: TGTGCCAGCAGCTTAGGACACTCTATAGCCAAAAACATTCAGTACTTC. Variable domain in full (rest from reference TRBV11-2 and TRBJ2-4): EAGVAQSPRYKIIEKRQSVAFWCNPISGHATLYWYQQILGQGPKLLIQFQNNGVVDDSQLPKDRFSAERLKGVDSTLKIQPAKLEDSAVYLCASSLGHSIAKNIQYFGAGTRLSVL.

The DNA of the CDR3 is TGTGCCAGCAGCCAAGGACAGGGGGTTGCGAACACTGAAGCTTTCTTT. It specifies CASSQGQGVANTEAFF. This chain joins TRBV4-2 and TRBJ1-1, with 9 bases fitting TRBD1. Germline V gene sequence: CDR1 LGHNA, CDR2 YNFKEQ. The CDR3 spans 16 residues. V trimming: 1 base; J trimming: 1 base; junction bases outside the gene matches: 4.

The table lists this clone with a count of one. The chain uses TRBV9 and TRBJ1-2; no clear D. V dropped 7 bases and J dropped 5 bases, with 9 bases sitting between them. The CDR3 length is 11 residues. Germline V gene sequence: CDR1 SGDLS, CDR2 YYNGEE. The CDR3 region is CASPLLYGYTF. In DNA, the CDR3 is TGTGCCAGCCCCCTCCTATATGGCTACACCTTC.

V usage is TRBV18 and J usage is TRBJ1-1, with D hard to call. Trimming stripped 3 bases from V and 3 bases from J, with 8 bases between. The CDR3 consists of 13 residues. From germline, CDR1 is KGHSH and CDR2 LQKENI. In DNA form, the CDR3 reads TGTGCCAGCTCACCGTCGTCAGACACTGAAGCTTTCTTT. Encoded protein: CASSPSSDTEAFF.

The table lists this clone with a count of one. The chain has TRBV9 and TRBJ2-3; TRBD2 might be the D (7 bases). Germline lookup yields CDR1 SGDLS and CDR2 YYNGEE. V was trimmed by 2 bases and J by 0 bases, leaving 13 bases between them. The CDR3 spans 16 residues. Written as DNA, the CDR3 is TGTGCCAGCAGCGTCTGGGGGGGCGAAAGCACAGATACGCAGTATTTT. It specifies CASSVWGGESTDTQYF.

The chain carries TRBV30 and TRBJ2-6, with no clear D. V lost 5 bases, J lost 12 bases, and 11 bases lay in between. This CDR3 has 11 amino acids. Germline lookup yields CDR1 GTSNPN and CDR2 SVGIG (reference sequence). Here the CDR3 reads CAWVLFSVLTF. The CDR3 DNA follows: TGTGCCTGGGTCCTATTTAGCGTCCTGACTTTC.

This clone occurred a few times. The sample contains more than one DNA sequence encoding this CDR3. This chain joins TRBV28 and TRBJ2-7, with D possibly being TRBD1 (6 bases). CDR3 size: 14 residues. The germline V gene encodes CDR1 MDHEN and CDR2 SYDVKM. V dropped 3 bases and J dropped 4 bases, with 13 bases sitting between them. CDR3 coding DNA: TGTGCCAGCAGTTTGGTAGGGGGTGGTTACGAGCAGTACTTC. Its protein is CASSLVGGGYEQYF.

This chain connects TRBV4-2 to TRBJ2-7; 8 bases map to TRBD1. The CDR3 covers 14 residues. Germline V gene sequence: CDR1 LGHNA, CDR2 YNFKEQ. V lost 1 base and J lost 6; bases outside the gene matches: 5. The CDR3 bases are TGTGCCAGCAGCCAAGCTGGACAGGGTGGCGAGCAGTACTTC. Translated, it gives CASSQAGQGGEQYF.

The chain joins TRBV7-9 to TRBJ2-1; perhaps TRBD2 as D (5 bases). V lost 5 bases and J 0 bases, leaving 11 bases between the germline ends. CDR1 is SEHNR, CDR2 FQNEAQ, per germline (reference sequence). The CDR3 is 15 residues long. The CDR3 DNA is TGTGCCAGCAGCCACCGGGATGCCTCCTACAATGAGCAGTTCTTC. Translated, it gives CASSHRDASYNEQFF.

The chain carries TRBV30 and TRBJ2-3; 9 bases are shared with TRBD2. Unmatched junction bases numbered 15, after V lost 2 bases and J lost 3 bases. Germline V gene lookup returns CDR1 GTSNPN and CDR2 SVGIG (reference sequence). This CDR3 has 18 residues. The CDR3 bases are TGTGCCTGGAGTCCCCCCGGCGGGGGGGCGCTCTGGACAGATACGCAGTATTTT. Protein sequence: CAWSPPGGGALWTDTQYF.

The chain joins TRBV7-9 to TRBJ2-2; 8 nucleotides line up with TRBD2. This CDR3 has 17 amino acids. J was trimmed by 0 bases and V by 7 bases; bases with no gene match: 10. Per germline, CDR1 SEHNR and CDR2 FQNEAQ (reference sequence). CDR3: CASMTKLAVANTGELFF. The CDR3, as DNA: TGTGCCAGCATGACAAAACTAGCGGTCGCGAACACCGGGGAGCTGTTTTTT.

The chain combines TRBV7-2 with TRBJ2-1, with 9 bases matching TRBD1. After removal of 0 bases from V and 6 bases from J, the junction contained 3 bases not matched to a gene. This CDR3 is built from 15 residues. CDR1 SGHTA and CDR2 FQGNSA come from the germline V gene. The CDR3 region is CASSLAGQGSNEQFF. For the CDR3, the DNA is TGTGCCAGCAGCTTAGCGGGACAGGGAAGCAATGAGCAGTTCTTC.

The chain uses TRBV30 and TRBJ2-2, with a possible D match to TRBD2 (5 bases). Deletions cut 3 bases from V and 1 base from J, with 9 bases between. CDR1 and CDR2 from the germline V gene are GTSNPN and SVGIG (reference sequence). This CDR3 has 14 amino acids. CDR3 region: CAWRIGGNTGELFF. CDR3 nucleotides: TGTGCCTGGAGGATAGGAGGGAACACCGGGGAGCTGTTTTTT.

The chain couples TRBV5-1 to TRBJ1-1; D is possibly TRBD1 (6 bases). Germline V gives CDR1 SGHRS, CDR2 YFSETQ. This CDR3 has 14 residues. V was trimmed by 2 bases and J by 4 bases, leaving 12 bases between them. Written as DNA, the CDR3 is TGCGCCAGCAGCTTTACAGGGCTGGCCACTGAAGCTTTCTTT. Translated: CASSFTGLATEAFF.

The V call is TRBV5-1, the J call TRBJ2-5; 14 bases match TRBD2. The germline V gene encodes CDR1 SGHRS and CDR2 YFSETQ. This CDR3 region has 16 residues. The trim removed 5 bases at V and 4 bases at J, leaving 7 bases unmatched. The CDR3 protein is CASRLGLAGGGETQYF. In DNA form, the CDR3 reads TGCGCCAGCAGATTAGGACTAGCGGGGGGAGGAGAGACCCAGTACTTC. Supplemented by reference TRBV5-1 and TRBJ2-5, the full variable domain reads KAGVTQTPRYLIKTRGQQVTLSCSPISGHRSVSWYQQTPGQGLQFLFEYFSETQRNKGNFPGRFSGRQFSNSRSEMNVSTLELGDSALYLCASRLGLAGGGETQYFGPGTRLLVL.

The V gene is TRBV30, the J gene TRBJ2-6; 7 nucleotides match TRBD1. Germline CDR1 GTSNPN, CDR2 SVGIG (reference sequence). V dropped 8 bases and J dropped 2; count of bases not matched to a gene: 6. The CDR3 is made up of 14 amino acids. The CDR3 sequence is CAGIQGTGANVLTF. In DNA form, the CDR3 reads TGTGCCGGAATACAGGGGACTGGGGCCAACGTCCTGACTTTC.

This clone was recorded only once. The J gene is TRBJ1-5, the V gene TRBV6-4; 7 positions agree with TRBD1. The germline gives CDR1 MRHNA, CDR2 SNTAGT. The CDR3 is 13 residues long. Germline trimming cut 6 bases from V and 6 bases from J; bases unmatched to any gene: 5. Here the CDR3 DNA reads TGTGCCAGCAGCGGACAGGCAGGTCAGCCCCAGCATTTT. Translated: CASSGQAGQPQHF.

This sequence joins TRBV19 and TRBJ2-2, with D possibly TRBD2 on 6 matching bases. Trimming took off 6 bases at V and 0 bases at J, with 11 bases between the two ends. The germline V gene has CDR1 LNHDA and CDR2 SQIVND (reference sequence). This CDR3 is built from 15 residues. CDR3 loop: CASRTGGSNTGELFF. In DNA form, the CDR3 reads TGTGCCAGTAGAACCGGGGGTTCGAACACCGGGGAGCTGTTTTTT.

The gene calls are TRBV5-6 and TRBJ1-5; TRBD1 agrees at 11 bases. The V gene end was trimmed by 4 bases and the J gene end by 6 bases; junction bases not matched to a gene: 6. This CDR3 region has 15 residues. Germline V gives CDR1 SGHDT, CDR2 YYEEEE. The CDR3 reads CASSGGTGGGQPQHF. CDR3 DNA: TGTGCCAGCAGCGGCGGGACAGGGGGGGGTCAGCCCCAGCATTTT.